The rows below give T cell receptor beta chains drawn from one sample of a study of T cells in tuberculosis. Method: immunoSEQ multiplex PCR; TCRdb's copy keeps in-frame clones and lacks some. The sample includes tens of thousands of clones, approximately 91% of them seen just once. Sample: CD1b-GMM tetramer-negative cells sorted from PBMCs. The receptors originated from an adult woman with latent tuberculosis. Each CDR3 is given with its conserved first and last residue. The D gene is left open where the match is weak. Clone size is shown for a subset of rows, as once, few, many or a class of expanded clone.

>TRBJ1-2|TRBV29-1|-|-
CSVVSGTYGYTF
TGCAGCGTTGTCTCAGGAACATATGGCTACACCTTC
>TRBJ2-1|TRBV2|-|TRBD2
CASSYGLAGGPNEQFF
TGTGCCAGCAGTTATGGACTAGCGGGGGGGCCCAATGAGCAGTTCTTC
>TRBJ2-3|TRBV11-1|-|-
CASSLTPAGTGRPDTQYF
TGTGCCAGCAGCTTAACACCAGCCGGTACAGGGCGGCCAGATACGCAGTATTTT
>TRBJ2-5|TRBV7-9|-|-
CASSPGGYQETQYF
TGTGCCAGCAGCCCGGGCGGGTACCAAGAGACCCAGTACTTC
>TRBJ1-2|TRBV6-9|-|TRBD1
CASSRRTGTYGYTF
TGTGCCAGCAGTCGGAGGACAGGGACCTATGGCTACACCTTC
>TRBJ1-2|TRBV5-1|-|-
CASSPGTAYGYTF
TGCGCCAGCAGTCCCGGGACTGCCTATGGCTACACCTTC
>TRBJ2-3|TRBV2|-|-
CASSTNSDTQYF
TGTGCCAGCAGTACTAACTCCGATACGCAGTATTTT
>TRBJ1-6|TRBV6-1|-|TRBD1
CASSGHRGRASPLHF
TGTGCCAGCAGTGGACACAGGGGGCGAGCCTCACCCCTCCACTTT
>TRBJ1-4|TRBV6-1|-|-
CASSSLTENNEKLFF
TGTGCCAGCAGTTCACTGACGGAGAATAATGAAAAACTGTTTTTT
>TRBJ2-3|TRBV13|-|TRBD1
CASSFGGQGTDTQYF
TGTGCCAGCAGCTTTGGGGGACAGGGCACAGATACGCAGTATTTT
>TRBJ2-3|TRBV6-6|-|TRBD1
CASRGGADTQYF
TGTGCCAGCAGAGGGGGCGCAGATACGCAGTATTTT
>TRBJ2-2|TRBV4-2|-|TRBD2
CASSQGGGLNTGELFF
TGTGCCAGCAGCCAAGGCGGGGGGCTAAACACCGGGGAGCTGTTTTTT
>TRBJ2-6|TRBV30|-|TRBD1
CAWSVGFGDRRSSGANVLTF
TGTGCCTGGAGTGTAGGGTTTGGGGACAGAAGATCCTCTGGGGCCAACGTCCTGACTTTC
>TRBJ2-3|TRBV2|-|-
CASREGDTQYF
TGTGCCAGCAGGGAGGGGGATACGCAGTATTTT
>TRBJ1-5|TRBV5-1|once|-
CASSFHGGRQPQHF
TGCGCCAGCAGCTTCCACGGGGGAAGGCAGCCCCAGCATTTT
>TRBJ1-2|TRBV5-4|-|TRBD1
CASSSYRDRATYGYTF
TGTGCCAGCAGCTCTTATCGGGACAGGGCGACCTATGGCTACACCTTC
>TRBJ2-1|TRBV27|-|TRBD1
CASSPGQLNNEQFF
TGTGCCAGCTCACCGGGACAGTTGAATAATGAGCAGTTCTTC
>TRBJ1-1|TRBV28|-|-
CASSIRSQAPEAFF
TGTGCCAGCAGCATTCGATCACAGGCGCCTGAAGCTTTCTTT
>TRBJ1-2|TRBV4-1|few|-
CASSQPVQGGYTF
TGCGCCAGCAGCCAACCCGTTCAGGGTGGCTACACCTTC
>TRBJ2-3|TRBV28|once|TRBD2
CASSLYVAGGTTDTQYF
TGTGCCAGCAGTTTATATGTAGCGGGGGGGACTACAGATACGCAGTATTTT
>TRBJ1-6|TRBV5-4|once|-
CATNRGVLGNSPLHF
TGTGCCACCAATCGGGGGGTCTTAGGTAATTCACCCCTCCACTTT
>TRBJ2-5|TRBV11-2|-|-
CASSLGKGQIQETQYF
TGTGCCAGCAGCTTAGGCAAAGGACAGATCCAAGAGACCCAGTACTTC
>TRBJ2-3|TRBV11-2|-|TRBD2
CASSLGGLAGTDTQYF
TGTGCCAGCAGCTTAGGTGGTCTAGCGGGGACAGATACGCAGTATTTT
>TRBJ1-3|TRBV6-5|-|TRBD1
CASSNYRTGRSTIYF
TGTGCCAGCAGTAACTACCGGACAGGTCGTAGCACCATATATTTT
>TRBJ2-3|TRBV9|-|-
CASSLRGGESTDTQYF
TGTGCCAGCAGCCTACGAGGCGGGGAGAGCACAGATACGCAGTATTTT
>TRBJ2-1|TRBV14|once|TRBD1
CASSTRQGARNNEQFF
TGTGCCAGCAGCACGCGACAGGGGGCGAGGAACAATGAGCAGTTCTTC
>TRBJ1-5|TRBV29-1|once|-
CSVETTGGGNQPQHF
TGCAGCGTTGAAACGACCGGAGGAGGCAATCAGCCCCAGCATTTT
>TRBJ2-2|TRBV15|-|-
CATSRDRWGELFF
TGTGCCACCAGCAGAGATCGGTGGGGGGAGCTGTTTTTT
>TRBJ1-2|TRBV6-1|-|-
CASSENLVGYTF
TGTGCCAGCAGTGAAAACTTAGTTGGCTACACCTTC
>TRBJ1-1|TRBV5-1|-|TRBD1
CASSLGTGAEAFF
TGCGCCAGCAGCCTCGGGACAGGGGCTGAAGCTTTCTTT